The T cell receptor (beta chain) described here comes from a study of metastatic and nonmetastatic thyroid tumors (dated by TCRdb to the early 2020s). Background for the entire study: The researchers compared repertoires between peripheral blood samples and tumor or nodule tissue samples from patients with malignant or benign thyroid disease.

The method behind the library was PCR. The instrument was an Illumina HiSeq 4000. The TCR beta-chain CDR3 region of each patient was profiled by high-throughput sequencing. Concerning the study's data processing: CDR3 differences across clinicopathological groups were used to build a classifier for discriminating distant-metastatic papillary thyroid cancer patients. To measure repertoire diversity the researchers used the Shannon index, while the Morisita-Horn index served to gauge how similar the tumor and blood repertoires were. TCRdb passed the public sequencing reads through fastp at Q25 and MiXCR, retaining productive beta sequences. TCRdb's processing, not the authors', yielded these V and J calls. This sample holds about 13,000 clones; under 25% were observed only once. The ten largest clones add up to roughly 60% of the sample. V and J are truncated by 0 bases and 2 bases respectively, leaving an intervening sequence of 9 bases. CDR3 length: 15 amino acids, cysteine to phenylalanine. Just CDR3 DNA is preserved here, 45 bases in frame from base 1. Per the germline V gene, KGHDR is the CDR1 and SFDVKD is the CDR2.

As regards this clone: No antigen is known for it. No qualities accompany the bases; no much larger clone lies one base away.

Study-wide conclusions, independent of this receptor: In both blood and tumor samples, TCR beta diversity was reported to be significantly higher in malignant tumors than in benign nodules.

No treatment had been received by any patient before thyroid surgery. Using T-cell receptor beta sequencing, the study looked back at clinical samples from patients collected from the early 2010s to the late 2010s. Input material: blood. The chain employs TRBV24-1 and TRBJ2-5; the D segment could be TRBD2, given 6 matching bases. This clonotype was obtained from a male donor with papillary thyroid cancer or a benign thyroid nodule (not recorded which). Some clones in this sample may be carry-over from other donors' samples. The CDR3 region reads CATSDLSGDQETQYF. The base sequence is TGTGCCACCAGTGATTTGTCGGGGGATCAAGAGACCCAGTACTTC.